This T cell receptor beta chain was retrieved from a study of patients and donors after allogeneic stem cell transplantation (dated by TCRdb to about 2020). This clonotype was counted a few times. Its antigen is unknown. No base quality values were provided; no much bigger clone lies one nucleotide off. Libraries came from RT-PCR. For sequencing, a NextSeq 550 was employed. TCRdb reran the public reads through fastp at Q25 and MiXCR, keeping productive beta chains. Entries that share a CDR3 protein sequence are merged under the most common genes and DNA. The sample yields about a million distinct CDR3 sequences; 15% to 20% were counted once. The top ten hold 5% to 6.5% of the sample. Sequencing input: blood, either unsorted or a sorted T cell fraction (not recorded which). The receptor comes from a human donor who was either an allogeneic HSCT recipient or a stem cell or donor lymphocyte infusion donor (not recorded which). It is not recorded whose cells these are; they may come from a transplant donor.

The DNA sequence is given as TGTGCCAGCAGTTTACAGGCCGCATACCCCCAAGAGACCCAGTACTTC. This sequence encodes CASSLQAAYPQETQYF. Rearrangement joined TRBV12-3 or TRBV12-4 to TRBJ2-5; too little of a D gene remains to name it. Taken from cysteine to phenylalanine, the CDR3 has 16 residues. Only the CDR3 region is kept as DNA, spanning 48 bases read in frame from base 1. The junction carries 14 bases between V and J, which are trimmed by 2 bases and 1 base respectively.